The rows below give T cell receptor beta chains drawn from one sample of a study of patients and donors after allogeneic stem cell transplantation. MiXCR, run by TCRdb on the RT-PCR reads, gives a single entry per CDR3 protein. Among 920,000 or so distinct CDR3 sequences listed, over 15% were seen once. Sequenced: blood, either unsorted or a sorted T cell fraction (not recorded which). The source is a human donor who was either an allogeneic HSCT recipient or a stem cell or donor lymphocyte infusion donor (not recorded which). It is not recorded whose cells these are; they may come from a transplant donor. The CDR3 runs from the conserved cysteine through the conserved F or W. Fields, in order: J gene, clone size, V gene, D gene, CDR3 DNA, CDR3 protein. The D gene is left open where the match is weak. Expanded clones are given a class, and other clones once, few, many or no size at all.

J gene: TRBJ2-2
clone size: -
V gene: TRBV4-2
D gene: TRBD2
CDR3 DNA: TGTGCCAGCAGCCAAGAGAAGCGGGGGTTCTCCGGGGAGCTGTTTTTT
CDR3 protein: CASSQEKRGFSGELFF

J gene: TRBJ1-1
clone size: -
V gene: TRBV3-1
D gene: -
CDR3 DNA: TGTGCCAGCAGCCAATTCCCGAACACTGAAGCTTTCTTT
CDR3 protein: CASSQFPNTEAFF

J gene: TRBJ2-7
clone size: once
V gene: TRBV20-1
D gene: -
CDR3 DNA: TGCAGTGCTAGAGATGGACAGCCAGTCCCTTACTACGAGCAGTACTTC
CDR3 protein: CSARDGQPVPYYEQYF

J gene: TRBJ2-7
clone size: few
V gene: TRBV6-2/TRBV6-3
D gene: -
CDR3 DNA: TGTGCCAGCAGTACGATCGGGACGGGGTCCTACGAGCAGTACTTC
CDR3 protein: CASSTIGTGSYEQYF

J gene: TRBJ1-4
clone size: -
V gene: TRBV2
D gene: -
CDR3 DNA: TGTGCCAGCAGTGGCATGGATGAAAAACTGTTTTTT
CDR3 protein: CASSGMDEKLFF

J gene: TRBJ2-7
clone size: -
V gene: TRBV20-1
D gene: TRBD2
CDR3 DNA: TGCAGTGCCAGACTAGCGCGGGAGCAGTACTTC
CDR3 protein: CSARLAREQYF

J gene: TRBJ2-1
clone size: few
V gene: TRBV2
D gene: -
CDR3 DNA: TGTGCCAGCAGTGAGGTGGGAATCTACAATGAGCAGTTCTTC
CDR3 protein: CASSEVGIYNEQFF

J gene: TRBJ2-1
clone size: -
V gene: TRBV20-1
D gene: TRBD2
CDR3 DNA: TGCAGTGCTAGAGAAGGGTGGTGGACTAGCGGGAGGAATGAGCAGTTCTTC
CDR3 protein: CSAREGWWTSGRNEQFF

J gene: TRBJ1-1
clone size: -
V gene: TRBV12-3/TRBV12-4
D gene: TRBD1
CDR3 DNA: TGTGCCAGCAGTTTTTTTAGGGACAGTCTGAACACTGAAGCTTTCTTT
CDR3 protein: CASSFFRDSLNTEAFF

J gene: TRBJ2-3
clone size: few
V gene: TRBV7-9
D gene: -
CDR3 DNA: TGTGCCAGCAGCCCTCCCCGGGATCCTCGCACAGATACGCAGTATTTT
CDR3 protein: CASSPPRDPRTDTQYF

J gene: TRBJ2-3
clone size: few
V gene: TRBV28
D gene: TRBD2
CDR3 DNA: TGTGCCAGCAGCGGGGTAGACAGCGGGGGGGACACAGATACGCAGTATTTT
CDR3 protein: CASSGVDSGGDTDTQYF

J gene: TRBJ2-5
clone size: -
V gene: TRBV4-3
D gene: -
CDR3 DNA: TGCGCCAGCAGCCGAGAACAGGTGGGGGAGTACCAAGAGACCCAGTACTTC
CDR3 protein: CASSREQVGEYQETQYF

J gene: TRBJ2-1
clone size: few
V gene: TRBV20-1
D gene: -
CDR3 DNA: TGCAGTGCTAGACCAGCGGGTTACAATGAGCAGTTCTTC
CDR3 protein: CSARPAGYNEQFF

J gene: TRBJ2-2
clone size: -
V gene: TRBV5-1
D gene: TRBD2
CDR3 DNA: TGCGCCAGCAGCTCAAAACTAGCGGGGGGCACCGGGGAGCTGTTTTTT
CDR3 protein: CASSSKLAGGTGELFF

J gene: TRBJ2-7
clone size: few
V gene: TRBV7-9
D gene: -
CDR3 DNA: TGTGCCAGCAGCTTTGGTCTGACGGTATACGAGCAGTACTTC
CDR3 protein: CASSFGLTVYEQYF

J gene: TRBJ2-2
clone size: -
V gene: TRBV15
D gene: -
CDR3 DNA: TGTGCCACCAGCAGAGACCGGGCGGGAATCGGGGAGCTGTTTTTT
CDR3 protein: CATSRDRAGIGELFF

J gene: TRBJ2-4
clone size: few
V gene: TRBV5-1
D gene: -
CDR3 DNA: TGCGCCAGCAGCTTGGGAGCTCCAAACATTCAGTACTTC
CDR3 protein: CASSLGAPNIQYF

J gene: TRBJ2-1
clone size: -
V gene: TRBV12-3/TRBV12-4
D gene: -
CDR3 DNA: TGTGCCAGCAGTTTTCTGGCACAGGGTGACAATGAGCAGTTCTTC
CDR3 protein: CASSFLAQGDNEQFF

J gene: TRBJ1-3
clone size: few
V gene: TRBV7-6
D gene: -
CDR3 DNA: TGTGCCAGCAGCTCCTCAGGGCGAGAGAACACCATATATTTT
CDR3 protein: CASSSSGRENTIYF

J gene: TRBJ1-1
clone size: few
V gene: TRBV6-1
D gene: -
CDR3 DNA: TGTGCCAGCAGCCAAACAGGGCTGACGGGCGCTGAAGCTTTCTTT
CDR3 protein: CASSQTGLTGAEAFF

J gene: TRBJ2-3
clone size: few
V gene: TRBV5-1
D gene: TRBD2
CDR3 DNA: TGCGCCAGCAGTCAGGCTAGCGGGAGGAACACAGATACGCAGTATTTT
CDR3 protein: CASSQASGRNTDTQYF

J gene: TRBJ1-5
clone size: -
V gene: TRBV7-8
D gene: -
CDR3 DNA: TGTGCCAGCAGCCACCGGGACCCCAGTCAGCCCCAGCATTTT
CDR3 protein: CASSHRDPSQPQHF

J gene: TRBJ1-2
clone size: -
V gene: TRBV5-6
D gene: -
CDR3 DNA: TGTGCCAGCAGCAAACGAACAGGGCTGGGCTACACCTTC
CDR3 protein: CASSKRTGLGYTF

J gene: TRBJ2-1
clone size: few
V gene: TRBV6-5
D gene: -
CDR3 DNA: TGTGCCAGCAGTTCCTTACAGGCTTTCCTCTACAATGAGCAGTTCTTC
CDR3 protein: CASSSLQAFLYNEQFF

J gene: TRBJ2-1
clone size: many
V gene: TRBV7-9
D gene: -
CDR3 DNA: TGTGCCAGCAGCAGAGAAGGAGGAAGCAATGAGCAGTTCTTC
CDR3 protein: CASSREGGSNEQFF

J gene: TRBJ2-2
clone size: many
V gene: TRBV6-5
D gene: -
CDR3 DNA: TGTGCCAGCAGTTACGAGGGGAGCGGGGAGCTGTTTTTT
CDR3 protein: CASSYEGSGELFF

J gene: TRBJ1-2
clone size: many
V gene: TRBV6-5
D gene: -
CDR3 DNA: TGTGCCAGCAGTTACTCTGTGGGGTATTATGGCTACACCTTC
CDR3 protein: CASSYSVGYYGYTF

J gene: TRBJ1-5
clone size: many
V gene: TRBV20-1
D gene: -
CDR3 DNA: TGCAGTGCTGCCGAACCGGGACCAGGGATGGCTCAGCCCCAGCATTTT
CDR3 protein: CSAAEPGPGMAQPQHF

J gene: TRBJ2-7
clone size: -
V gene: TRBV20-1
D gene: -
CDR3 DNA: TGCAGTGCTAGAGATGCGGGGGCTGGCGAGCAGTACTTC
CDR3 protein: CSARDAGAGEQYF

J gene: TRBJ1-1
clone size: few
V gene: TRBV10-3
D gene: -
CDR3 DNA: TGTGCCATCAGTGAAGGGAGGAACACTGAAGCTTTCTTT
CDR3 protein: CAISEGRNTEAFF

J gene: TRBJ2-7
clone size: many
V gene: TRBV12-3/TRBV12-4
D gene: -
CDR3 DNA: TGTGCCAGCAGTTTAGATGCTTTAACGACGGACGAGCAGTACTTC
CDR3 protein: CASSLDALTTDEQYF

J gene: TRBJ2-3
clone size: few
V gene: TRBV29-1
D gene: -
CDR3 DNA: TGCAGCGTTGAAGTTAACAGAATCACAGATACGCAGTATTTT
CDR3 protein: CSVEVNRITDTQYF

J gene: TRBJ1-2
clone size: few
V gene: TRBV4-3
D gene: -
CDR3 DNA: TGCGCCAGCAGCCAAGATAGAGGGAGGAACTATGGCTACACCTTC
CDR3 protein: CASSQDRGRNYGYTF

J gene: TRBJ1-2
clone size: few
V gene: TRBV5-1
D gene: -
CDR3 DNA: TGCGCCAGCAGCTTGGTGGAAGACTATGGCTACACCTTC
CDR3 protein: CASSLVEDYGYTF

J gene: TRBJ1-4
clone size: few
V gene: TRBV7-9
D gene: -
CDR3 DNA: TGTGCCAGCAGAGACGGACTGGTTGAAAAACTGTTTTTT
CDR3 protein: CASRDGLVEKLFF

J gene: TRBJ1-5
clone size: -
V gene: TRBV7-2
D gene: -
CDR3 DNA: TGTGCCAGCAGCCCAGGGCGCATAACTAATAGCAATCAGCCCCAGCATTTT
CDR3 protein: CASSPGRITNSNQPQHF

J gene: TRBJ2-1
clone size: -
V gene: TRBV3-1
D gene: -
CDR3 DNA: TGTGCCAGCAGCCAAGATTTGCGGACCAACAATGAGCAGTTCTTC
CDR3 protein: CASSQDLRTNNEQFF

J gene: TRBJ2-1
clone size: few
V gene: TRBV4-1
D gene: TRBD2
CDR3 DNA: TGCGCCAGCAGCCAAGGAATGGCTAGCGGGAGGGTTGAGCAGTTCTTC
CDR3 protein: CASSQGMASGRVEQFF

J gene: TRBJ2-1
clone size: -
V gene: TRBV7-2
D gene: -
CDR3 DNA: TGTGCCAGCAGCTTAATCGGCAGCAATGAGCAGTTCTTC
CDR3 protein: CASSLIGSNEQFF

J gene: TRBJ2-3
clone size: few
V gene: TRBV12-3/TRBV12-4
D gene: -
CDR3 DNA: TGTGCCAGCAGCCTACAGACCGGACGAGGCACAGATACGCAGTATTTT
CDR3 protein: CASSLQTGRGTDTQYF